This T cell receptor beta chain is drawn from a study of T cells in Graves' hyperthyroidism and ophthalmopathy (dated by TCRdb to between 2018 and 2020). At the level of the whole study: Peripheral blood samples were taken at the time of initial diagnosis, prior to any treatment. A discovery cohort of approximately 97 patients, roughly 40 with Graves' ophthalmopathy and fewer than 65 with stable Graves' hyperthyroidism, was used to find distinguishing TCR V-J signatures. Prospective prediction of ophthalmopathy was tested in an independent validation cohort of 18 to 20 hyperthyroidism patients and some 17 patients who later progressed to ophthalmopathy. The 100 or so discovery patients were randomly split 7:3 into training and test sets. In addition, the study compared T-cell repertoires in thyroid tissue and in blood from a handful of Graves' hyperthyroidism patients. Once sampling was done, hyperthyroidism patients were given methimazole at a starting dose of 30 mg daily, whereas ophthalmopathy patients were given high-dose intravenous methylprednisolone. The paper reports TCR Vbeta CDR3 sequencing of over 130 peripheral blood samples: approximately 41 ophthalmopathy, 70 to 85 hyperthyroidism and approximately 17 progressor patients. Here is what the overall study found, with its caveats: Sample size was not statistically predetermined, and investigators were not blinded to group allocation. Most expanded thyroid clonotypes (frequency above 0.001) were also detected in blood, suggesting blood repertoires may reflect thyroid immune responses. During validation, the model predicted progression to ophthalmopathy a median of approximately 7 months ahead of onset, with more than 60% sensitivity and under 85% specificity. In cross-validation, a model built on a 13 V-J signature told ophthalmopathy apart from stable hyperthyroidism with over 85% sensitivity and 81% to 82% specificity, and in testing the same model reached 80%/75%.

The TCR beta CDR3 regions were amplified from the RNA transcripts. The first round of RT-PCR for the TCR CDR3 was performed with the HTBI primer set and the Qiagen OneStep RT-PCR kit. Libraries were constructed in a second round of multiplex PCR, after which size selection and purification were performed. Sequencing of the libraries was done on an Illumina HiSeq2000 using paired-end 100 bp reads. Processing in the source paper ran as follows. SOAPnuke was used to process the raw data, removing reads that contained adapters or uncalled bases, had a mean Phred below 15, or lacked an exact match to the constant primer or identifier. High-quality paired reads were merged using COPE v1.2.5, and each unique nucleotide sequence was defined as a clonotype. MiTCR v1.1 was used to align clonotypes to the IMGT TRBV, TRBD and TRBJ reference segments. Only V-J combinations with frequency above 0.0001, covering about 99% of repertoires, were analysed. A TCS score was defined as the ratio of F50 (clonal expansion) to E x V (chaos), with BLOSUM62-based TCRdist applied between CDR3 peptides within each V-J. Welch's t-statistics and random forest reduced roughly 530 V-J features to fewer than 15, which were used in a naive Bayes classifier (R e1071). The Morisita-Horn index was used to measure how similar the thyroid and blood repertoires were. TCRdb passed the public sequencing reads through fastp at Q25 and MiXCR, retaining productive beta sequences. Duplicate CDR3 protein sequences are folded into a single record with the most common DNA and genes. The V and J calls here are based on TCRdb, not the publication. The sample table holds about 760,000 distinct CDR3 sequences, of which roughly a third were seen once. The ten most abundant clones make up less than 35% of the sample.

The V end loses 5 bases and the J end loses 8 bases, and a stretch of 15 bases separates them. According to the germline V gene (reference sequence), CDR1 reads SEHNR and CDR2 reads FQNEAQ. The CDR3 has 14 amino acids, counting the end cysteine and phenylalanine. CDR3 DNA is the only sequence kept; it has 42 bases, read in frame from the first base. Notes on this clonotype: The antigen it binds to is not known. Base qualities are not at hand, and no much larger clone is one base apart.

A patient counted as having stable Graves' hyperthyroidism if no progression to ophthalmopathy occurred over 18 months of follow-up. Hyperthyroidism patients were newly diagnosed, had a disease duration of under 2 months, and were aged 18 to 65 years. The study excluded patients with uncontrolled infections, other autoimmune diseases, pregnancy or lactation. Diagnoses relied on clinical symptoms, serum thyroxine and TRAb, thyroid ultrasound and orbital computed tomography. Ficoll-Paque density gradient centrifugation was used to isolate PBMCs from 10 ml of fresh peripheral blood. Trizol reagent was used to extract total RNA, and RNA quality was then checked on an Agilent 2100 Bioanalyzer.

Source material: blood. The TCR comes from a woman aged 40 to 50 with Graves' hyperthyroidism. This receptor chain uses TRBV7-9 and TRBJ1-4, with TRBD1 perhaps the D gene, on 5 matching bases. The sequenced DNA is TGTGCCAGCAGCCACCGGGACGTCAGGGAAAAACTGTTTTTT. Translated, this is CASSHRDVREKLFF.